These 10 T cell receptor beta chains share one sample of origin, sequenced in a study of cytomegalovirus exposure and HLA in healthy donors. Amplification used 60 Vbeta primers and 13 Jbeta primers. Profiled with immunoSEQ multiplex PCR; TCRdb holds only in-frame clones, not every one. The sample shows 100,000 or so clones, roughly 80% of them seen only once. Sequences were obtained from PBMCs. The source of these receptors is a female donor in good health and CMV-seronegative.

V is TRBV13 and J is TRBJ1-2, with D perhaps matching TRBD1 (5 bases). The germline gives CDR1 PRHDT, CDR2 FYEKMQ (reference sequence). The CDR3 contains 21 residues. V lost 0 bases to trimming and J lost 4 bases, with 30 bases between them. Here the CDR3 reads CASSLGKASAGGTENFYGYTF. DNA of the CDR3: TGTGCCAGCAGCTTAGGTAAGGCTAGTGCTGGCGGGACGGAGAACTTCTATGGCTACACCTTC.

This clone appeared a few times. CDR3 coding DNA: TGTGCCAGCAGTGAACCGGGATCCCGCTGGGATCAGCCCCAGCATTTT. Amino acid sequence: CASSEPGSRWDQPQHF. The chain joins TRBV6-1 to TRBJ1-5; D is uncertain. The CDR3 contains 16 residues. The V gene's germline CDR1 is MNHNS and CDR2 SASEGT. Trimming removed 2 bases at V and 5 bases at J, with 16 bases between.

CDR3 residues: CASHGNSGISTYEQYF. CDR3 DNA sequence: TGCGCCAGCCACGGCAATTCGGGTATCTCAACCTACGAGCAGTACTTC. The gene calls are TRBV5-1 and TRBJ2-7, with D uncertain. The CDR3 has 16 amino acids. Germline V CDR1 and CDR2: SGHRS, YFSETQ. Trimming cost V 7 bases and J 2 bases, with 22 bases left between them.

The V call is TRBV10-3, the J call TRBJ2-2; maybe TRBD1 (6 bases). The length of the CDR3 is 16 residues. Germline V gene sequence: CDR1 ENHRY, CDR2 SYGVKD. V gave up 4 bases and J gave up 0 bases, with 12 bases separating them. The DNA for the CDR3 is TGTGCCATCAGTGTGACAGGAAGTTCGAACACCGGGGAGCTGTTTTTT. Protein sequence: CAISVTGSSNTGELFF.

The V call is TRBV13, the J call TRBJ2-7; D remains ambiguous. This CDR3 is 14 amino acids long. The germline gives CDR1 PRHDT, CDR2 FYEKMQ (reference sequence). V was pared by 5 bases and J by 3 bases, with 14 bases between. CDR3 loop: CASSPGGSHYEQYF. CDR3 bases: TGTGCCAGCAGCCCTGGCGGTTCCCACTACGAGCAGTACTTC. Complete variable domain (other parts from reference TRBV13 and TRBJ2-7): AAGVIQSPRHLIKEKRETATLKCYPIPRHDTVYWYQQGPGQDPQFLISFYEKMQSDKGSIPDRFSAQQFSDYHSELNMSSLELGDSALYFCASSPGGSHYEQYFGPGTRLTVT.

There are a few counts of this clone. The chain links TRBV30 to TRBJ1-1, with 7 positions matching TRBD1. The CDR3 is made up of 13 amino acids. V lost 5 bases, J lost 7 bases, and 10 bases stayed unmatched. CDR1 is GTSNPN and CDR2 is SVGIG in the germline V gene (reference sequence). The CDR3 loop reads CAWSGTASSEAFF. The CDR3, as DNA: TGTGCCTGGTCGGGGACAGCATCAAGTGAAGCTTTCTTT.

The V gene is TRBV5-6, the J gene TRBJ1-5, with TRBD1 identical over 7 bases. The junction had 5 bases not matched to a gene; V was cut back by 4 bases and J by 1 base. The CDR3 length is 15 residues. The germline CDR1 and CDR2 sequences are SGHDT and YYEEEE. The DNA for the CDR3 is TGTGCCAGCAGCCTGGGGGACAGCAGCAATCAGCCCCAGCATTTT. This codes for CASSLGDSSNQPQHF.

The table lists this clone with a few counts. The V gene is TRBV5-1, the J gene TRBJ2-5; D might be TRBD2 (5 bases). Trimming pared 2 bases from V and 4 bases from J, leaving 15 bases between. CDR1 and CDR2 (germline): SGHRS, YFSETQ. The CDR3 is 15 residues long. The CDR3 here is CASSLRLGGIETQYF. The CDR3 bases are TGCGCCAGCAGCTTACGACTTGGAGGAATAGAGACCCAGTACTTC.

The sample holds a few counts of this clone. The CDR3 loop reads CASSDRVGNQPQHF. For the CDR3, the DNA is TGTGCCAGCAGTGACAGGGTGGGCAATCAGCCCCAGCATTTT. This chain connects TRBV25-1 to TRBJ1-5; the D gene is possibly TRBD1 (5 bases). Trimming shortened V by 3 bases and J by 2 bases, and 8 bases separated the two germline ends. The CDR3 consists of 14 residues. Germline V gene lookup returns CDR1 MGHDK and CDR2 SYGVNS.

This clone occurred a few times. V gene TRBV4-3 combines with J gene TRBJ2-1; a weak D match, TRBD2 (5 bases). Trimming removed 4 bases at V and 2 bases at J, with 12 bases between. The CDR3 sequence is 15 residues long. CDR1 LGHNA and CDR2 YSLEER come from the germline V gene. The CDR3 sequence is CASSPEGAAYNEQFF. CDR3 in DNA: TGCGCCAGCAGCCCCGAGGGCGCCGCCTACAATGAGCAGTTCTTC.